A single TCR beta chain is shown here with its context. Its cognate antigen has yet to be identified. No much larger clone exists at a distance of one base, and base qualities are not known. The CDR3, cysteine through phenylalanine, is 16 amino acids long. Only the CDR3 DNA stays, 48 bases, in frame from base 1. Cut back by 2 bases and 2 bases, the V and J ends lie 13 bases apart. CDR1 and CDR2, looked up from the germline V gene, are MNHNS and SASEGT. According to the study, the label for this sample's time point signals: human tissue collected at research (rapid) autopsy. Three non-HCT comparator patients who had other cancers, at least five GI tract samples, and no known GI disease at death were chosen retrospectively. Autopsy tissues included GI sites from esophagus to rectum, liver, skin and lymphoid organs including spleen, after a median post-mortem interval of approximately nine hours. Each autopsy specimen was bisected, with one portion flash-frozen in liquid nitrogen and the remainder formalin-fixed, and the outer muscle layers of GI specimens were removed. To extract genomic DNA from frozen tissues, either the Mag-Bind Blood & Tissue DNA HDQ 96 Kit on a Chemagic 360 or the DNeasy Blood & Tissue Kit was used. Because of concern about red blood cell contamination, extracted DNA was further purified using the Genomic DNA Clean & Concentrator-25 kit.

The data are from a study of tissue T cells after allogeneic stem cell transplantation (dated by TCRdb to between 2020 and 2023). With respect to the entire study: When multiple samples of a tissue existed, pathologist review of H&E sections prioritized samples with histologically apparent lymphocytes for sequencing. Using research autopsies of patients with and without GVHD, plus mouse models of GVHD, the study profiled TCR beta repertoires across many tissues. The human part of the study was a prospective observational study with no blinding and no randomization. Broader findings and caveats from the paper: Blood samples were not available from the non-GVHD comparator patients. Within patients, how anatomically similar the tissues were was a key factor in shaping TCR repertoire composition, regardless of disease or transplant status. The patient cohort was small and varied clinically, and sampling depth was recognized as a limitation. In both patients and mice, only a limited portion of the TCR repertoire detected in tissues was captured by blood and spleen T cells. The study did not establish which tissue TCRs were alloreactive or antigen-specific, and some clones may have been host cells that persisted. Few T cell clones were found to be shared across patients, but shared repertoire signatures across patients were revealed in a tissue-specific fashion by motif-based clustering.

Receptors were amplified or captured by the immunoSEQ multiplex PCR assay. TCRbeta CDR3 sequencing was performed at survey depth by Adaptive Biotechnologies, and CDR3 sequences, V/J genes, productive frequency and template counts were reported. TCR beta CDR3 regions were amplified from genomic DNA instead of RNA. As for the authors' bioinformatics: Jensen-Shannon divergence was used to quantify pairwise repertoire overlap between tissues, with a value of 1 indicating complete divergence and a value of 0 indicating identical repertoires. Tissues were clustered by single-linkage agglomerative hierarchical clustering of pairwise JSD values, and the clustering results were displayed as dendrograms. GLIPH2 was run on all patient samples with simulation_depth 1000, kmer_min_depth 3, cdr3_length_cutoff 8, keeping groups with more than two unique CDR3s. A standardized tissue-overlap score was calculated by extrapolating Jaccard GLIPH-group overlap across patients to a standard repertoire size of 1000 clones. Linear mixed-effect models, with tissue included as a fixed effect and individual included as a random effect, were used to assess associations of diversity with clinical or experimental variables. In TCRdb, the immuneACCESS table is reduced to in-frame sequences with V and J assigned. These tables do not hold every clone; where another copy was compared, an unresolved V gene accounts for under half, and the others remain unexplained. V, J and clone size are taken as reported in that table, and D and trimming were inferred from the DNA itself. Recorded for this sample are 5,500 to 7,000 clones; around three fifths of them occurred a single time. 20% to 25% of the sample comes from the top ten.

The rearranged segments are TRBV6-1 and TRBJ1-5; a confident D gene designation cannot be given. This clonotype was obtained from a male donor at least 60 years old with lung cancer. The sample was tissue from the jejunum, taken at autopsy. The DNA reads TGTGCCAGCAGTGAACTCGGCTGGGAGGGCAATCAGCCCCAGCATTTT. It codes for CASSELGWEGNQPQHF.